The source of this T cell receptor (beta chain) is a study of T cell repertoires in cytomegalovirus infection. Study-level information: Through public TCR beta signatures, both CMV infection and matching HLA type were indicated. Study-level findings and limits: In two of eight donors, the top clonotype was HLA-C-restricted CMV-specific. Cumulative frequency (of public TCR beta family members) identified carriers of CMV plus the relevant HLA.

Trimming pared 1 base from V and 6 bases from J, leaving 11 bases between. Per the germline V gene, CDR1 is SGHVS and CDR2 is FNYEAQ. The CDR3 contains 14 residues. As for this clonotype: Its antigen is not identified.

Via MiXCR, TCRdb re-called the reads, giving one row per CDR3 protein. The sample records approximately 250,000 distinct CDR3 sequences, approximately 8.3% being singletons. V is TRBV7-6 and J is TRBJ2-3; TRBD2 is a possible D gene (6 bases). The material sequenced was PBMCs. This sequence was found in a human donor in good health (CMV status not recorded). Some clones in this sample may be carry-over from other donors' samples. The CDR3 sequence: CASSLVTGADTQYF. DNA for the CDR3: TGTGCCAGCAGCTTAGTTACGGGAGCGGATACGCAGTATTTT. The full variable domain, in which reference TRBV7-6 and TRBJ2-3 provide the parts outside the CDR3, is GAGVSQSPRYKVTKRGQDVALRCDPISGHVSLYWYRQALGQGPEFLTYFNYEAQQDKSGLPNDRFSAERPEGSISTLTIQRTEQRDSAMYRCASSLVTGADTQYFGPGTRLTVL.